These T cell receptor beta chains were read from a single sample in a study of regulatory T cells in long-lasting Graves disease. Using its own MiXCR run on the multiplex PCR reads, TCRdb lists one record per CDR3 protein. The sample includes 560,000 or so distinct CDR3 sequences, roughly a sixth of them seen just once. These data also formed part of another study, on T cells in Graves' hyperthyroidism and ophthalmopathy.

Sample: peripheral blood mononuclear cells (PBMCs), taken at new diagnosis, from a patient treated with antithyroid drugs. Receptors were obtained from a man in his late teens or twenties with Graves disease. The CDR3 runs from the conserved cysteine through the conserved F or W. A D gene is named only where the DNA matches it firmly.

v_call: TRBV10-3; d_call: .; j_call: TRBJ2-1; cdr3_aa: CAISVGGYSYNEQFF
v_call: TRBV3-1; d_call: TRBD1; j_call: TRBJ2-1; cdr3_aa: CASSLLGTGGYNEQFF
v_call: TRBV14; d_call: TRBD2; j_call: TRBJ2-3; cdr3_aa: CASSQYSGSTTDTQYF
v_call: TRBV11-2; d_call: .; j_call: TRBJ2-7; cdr3_aa: CASSLGLANEQYF
v_call: TRBV9; d_call: .; j_call: TRBJ2-1; cdr3_aa: CASSVAPRHNEQFF
v_call: TRBV7-9; d_call: .; j_call: TRBJ2-1; cdr3_aa: CASSGPLGGGYNEQFF
v_call: TRBV18; d_call: TRBD1; j_call: TRBJ1-4; cdr3_aa: CASSPPDRGSANEKLFF
v_call: TRBV7-9; d_call: .; j_call: TRBJ1-5; cdr3_aa: CACAGDSNQPQHF
v_call: TRBV5-1; d_call: .; j_call: TRBJ1-5; cdr3_aa: CASSPVSNNQPQHF
v_call: TRBV5-1; d_call: .; j_call: TRBJ2-3; cdr3_aa: CASSPLRAGDTQYF
v_call: TRBV30; d_call: .; j_call: TRBJ2-3; cdr3_aa: CAWAPSWGGADTQYF
v_call: TRBV5-1; d_call: .; j_call: TRBJ2-3; cdr3_aa: CASSWPGAMDTQYF
v_call: TRBV12-5; d_call: .; j_call: TRBJ1-2; cdr3_aa: CASGLVRWIAAVDGYTF
v_call: TRBV3-1; d_call: TRBD2; j_call: TRBJ2-3; cdr3_aa: CASSRVGTSGDTDTQYF
v_call: TRBV4-2; d_call: .; j_call: TRBJ2-3; cdr3_aa: CASRGGATFTDTQYF
v_call: TRBV30; d_call: .; j_call: TRBJ1-2; cdr3_aa: CAWSVSARVNGYTF
v_call: TRBV7-9; d_call: TRBD1; j_call: TRBJ1-5; cdr3_aa: CASSSAGQGIQPQHF
v_call: TRBV20-1; d_call: TRBD2; j_call: TRBJ2-3; cdr3_aa: CSARDAGGGTDTQYF
v_call: TRBV7-3; d_call: .; j_call: TRBJ2-1; cdr3_aa: CASSPTSNNEQFF
v_call: TRBV7-2; d_call: .; j_call: TRBJ2-7; cdr3_aa: CASSSPTGTPGEQYF
v_call: TRBV30; d_call: .; j_call: TRBJ2-1; cdr3_aa: CAWGVGGSYNEQFF
v_call: TRBV5-6; d_call: .; j_call: TRBJ1-1; cdr3_aa: CASSLVADTEAFF
v_call: TRBV20-1; d_call: .; j_call: TRBJ1-5; cdr3_aa: CSARDPVRGANQPQHF
v_call: TRBV20-1; d_call: TRBD1; j_call: TRBJ1-5; cdr3_aa: CSAMDRGFGHNQPQHF
v_call: TRBV10-3; d_call: TRBD1; j_call: TRBJ1-1; cdr3_aa: CAIKGWGDRETEAFF
v_call: TRBV6-5; d_call: .; j_call: TRBJ2-7; cdr3_aa: CASSYSSGPRYKQYF
v_call: TRBV5-1; d_call: TRBD2; j_call: TRBJ2-1; cdr3_aa: CASSLDVSGRYNEQFF
v_call: TRBV25-1; d_call: .; j_call: TRBJ1-1; cdr3_aa: CASSDRGAVTEAFF
v_call: TRBV13; d_call: .; j_call: TRBJ2-5; cdr3_aa: CASSFTGPETQYF
v_call: TRBV6-5; d_call: .; j_call: TRBJ1-4; cdr3_aa: CASSSLGVNEKLFF
v_call: TRBV7-9; d_call: .; j_call: TRBJ2-1; cdr3_aa: CASTPFRGNNEQFF
v_call: TRBV5-5; d_call: TRBD1; j_call: TRBJ1-1; cdr3_aa: CASSLSTGPWNTEAFF
v_call: TRBV10-3; d_call: .; j_call: TRBJ2-7; cdr3_aa: CAISERDEQYF
v_call: TRBV5-5; d_call: .; j_call: TRBJ1-3; cdr3_aa: CASSYGGVSGNTIYF
v_call: TRBV20-1; d_call: TRBD1; j_call: TRBJ2-6; cdr3_aa: CSARGQIGANVLTF
v_call: TRBV3-1; d_call: .; j_call: TRBJ2-3; cdr3_aa: CASSPAAGGFFTDTQYF
v_call: TRBV2; d_call: .; j_call: TRBJ1-5; cdr3_aa: CATLPMPWPQHF
v_call: TRBV10-3; d_call: .; j_call: TRBJ2-3; cdr3_aa: CAISESVTGKDTQYF
v_call: TRBV5-1; d_call: .; j_call: TRBJ2-1; cdr3_aa: CASSLYAEGQFF
v_call: TRBV29-1; d_call: .; j_call: TRBJ1-1; cdr3_aa: CSVAFGMNTEAFF
v_call: TRBV29-1; d_call: .; j_call: TRBJ2-3; cdr3_aa: CSVDGSGGHGDTQYF
v_call: TRBV5-1; d_call: .; j_call: TRBJ2-7; cdr3_aa: CASSLVVAYEQYF
v_call: TRBV15; d_call: .; j_call: TRBJ1-2; cdr3_aa: CATSRDRGRSNYGYTF
v_call: TRBV11-2; d_call: .; j_call: TRBJ1-3; cdr3_aa: CASSRGRQNTIYF
v_call: TRBV7-9; d_call: .; j_call: TRBJ2-1; cdr3_aa: CASSLMVRGGDEQFF
v_call: TRBV5-8; d_call: .; j_call: TRBJ2-7; cdr3_aa: CASSWGHLYEQYF